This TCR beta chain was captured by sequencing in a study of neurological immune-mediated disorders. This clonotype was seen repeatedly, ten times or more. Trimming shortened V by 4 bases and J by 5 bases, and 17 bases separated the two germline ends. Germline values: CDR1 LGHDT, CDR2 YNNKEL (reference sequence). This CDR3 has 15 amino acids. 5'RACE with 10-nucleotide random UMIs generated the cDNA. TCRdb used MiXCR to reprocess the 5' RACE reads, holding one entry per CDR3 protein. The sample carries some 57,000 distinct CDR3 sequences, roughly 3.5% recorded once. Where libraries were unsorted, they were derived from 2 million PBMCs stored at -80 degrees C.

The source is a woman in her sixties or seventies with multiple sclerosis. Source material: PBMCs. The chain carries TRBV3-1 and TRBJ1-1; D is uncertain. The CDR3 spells CASSPVPKTGTEAFF. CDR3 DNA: TGTGCCAGCAGCCCGGTGCCCAAAACGGGGACTGAAGCTTTCTTT.